These 4 T cell receptor beta chains came from one sample sequenced in a study of cytomegalovirus exposure and HLA in healthy donors. The PCR had 60 Vbeta and 13 Jbeta primers. Generated by immunoSEQ multiplex PCR, the TCRdb table keeps only in-frame clones and is missing some. The table records under 130,000 clones, around 77% of them present only once. What was sequenced was PBMCs. The receptor source for this set is a man aged 45-60 years in good health and CMV-seropositive.

This clone was found a few times. This chain connects TRBV6-5 to TRBJ2-1; TRBD1 matches at 9 bases. The ends lost 5 bases at V and 4 bases at J; junction bases unmatched: 3. The CDR3 is 14 residues long. Germline V gene data show CDR1 as MNHEY and CDR2 as SVGAGI. The CDR3 sequence is CASSEGQGYNEQFF. CDR3 nucleotide sequence: TGTGCCAGCAGTGAAGGACAGGGGTACAATGAGCAGTTCTTC.

The chain recombines TRBV5-4 with TRBJ2-7, with D perhaps matching TRBD1 (6 bases). Germline values: CDR1 SGHNT, CDR2 YYREEE (reference sequence). The ends were cut back, 3 bases at V and 5 bases at J, with 18 bases in the middle. There are 15 residues in the CDR3. DNA of the CDR3: TGTGCCAGCAGCTCGCCCGGGACAAACCTAGACGAGCAGTACTTC. This sequence encodes CASSSPGTNLDEQYF.

The rearrangement joins TRBV7-9 to TRBJ2-1; 9 bases line up with TRBD1. The CDR3 totals 16 residues. The V gene's germline CDR1 is SEHNR and CDR2 FQNEAQ (reference sequence). The trim removed 5 bases at V and 7 bases at J, leaving 12 bases unmatched. CDR3 protein: CASSLPTGTGFNEQFF. CDR3 sequence (DNA): TGTGCCAGCAGCCTCCCTACCGGGACAGGGTTTAATGAGCAGTTCTTC. The variable domain in full, with the rest retrieved from reference TRBV7-9 and TRBJ2-1, is DTGVSQNPRHKITKRGQNVTFRCDPISEHNRLYWYRQTLGQGPEFLTYFQNEAQLEKSRLLSDRFSAERPKGSFSTLEIQRTEQGDSAMYLCASSLPTGTGFNEQFFGPGTRLTVL.

The V and J genes are TRBV11-2 and TRBJ2-3; no clear D. With 5 bases removed from V and 2 bases from J, the gap between germline ends came to 2 bases. The CDR3 is made up of 11 amino acids. CDR1 is SGHAT, CDR2 FQNNGV, per germline. The CDR3 spells CASSHTDTQYF. Written as DNA, the CDR3 is TGTGCCAGCAGCCACACAGATACGCAGTATTTT.